The rows below give T cell receptor beta chains drawn from one sample of a study of beta chain features in type 1 diabetes. The protocol was immunoSEQ multiplex PCR, while the TCRdb copy is restricted to in-frame clones and leaves out a portion. The table includes hundreds of thousands of clones, about an eighth detected once. The source material was naive CD4+ T cells from blood. The receptors here all came from a man aged 18 to 30 with type 1 diabetes. Each CDR3 is given with its conserved first and last residue. Each record gives: V gene, J gene, clone size, D gene, CDR3 protein, CDR3 DNA. The D gene is left open where the match is weak. Expanded clones are given a class, and other clones once, few, many or no size at all.

TRBV6-1	TRBJ2-2	-	-	CASSEARKRAGELFF	TGTGCCAGCAGTGAAGCCCGGAAGCGCGCCGGGGAGCTGTTTTTT
TRBV7-8	TRBJ2-1	-	-	CASSGSRIGQGLYNEQFF	TGTGCCAGCAGCGGATCGAGGATCGGGCAGGGGCTATACAATGAGCAGTTCTTC
TRBV30	TRBJ2-7	-	-	CAWSVLAYEQYF	TGTGCCTGGAGTGTACTAGCTTACGAGCAGTACTTC
TRBV7-9	TRBJ2-3	few	TRBD1	CASSYLQGAQDTQYF	TGTGCCAGCAGCTACCTCCAGGGGGCGCAAGATACGCAGTATTTT
TRBV7-9	TRBJ1-6	-	-	CASSSQAGVGSPLHF	TGTGCCAGCAGCTCCCAGGCAGGGGTTGGTTCACCCCTCCACTTT
TRBV6-1	TRBJ1-1	-	-	CASSENGLVNTEAFF	TGTGCCAGCAGTGAAAACGGGTTGGTGAACACTGAAGCTTTCTTT
TRBV4-1	TRBJ1-5	few	TRBD1	CASSQGGTGGNQPQHF	TGCGCCAGCAGCCAAGGGGGGACAGGAGGAAATCAGCCCCAGCATTTT
TRBV28	TRBJ2-3	few	-	CASSLSQGVDTQYF	TGTGCCAGCAGTTTATCACAGGGAGTGGATACGCAGTATTTT
TRBV7-3	TRBJ2-2	-	-	CASSESGTGELFF	TGTGCCAGCAGCGAGTCAGGTACCGGGGAGCTGTTTTTT
TRBV30	TRBJ2-2	few	-	CAWSVQPGTGELFF	TGTGCCTGGAGTGTACAACCGGGGACCGGGGAGCTGTTTTTT
TRBV30	TRBJ2-1	-	-	CASSASEQFF	TGTGCCTCTTCTGCGAGTGAGCAGTTCTTC
TRBV5-1	TRBJ1-6	-	-	CASSLRLGGDNSPLHF	TGCGCCAGCAGCTTGCGCTTAGGAGGGGATAATTCACCCCTCCACTTT
TRBV15	TRBJ2-5	few	-	CATSRDRGTQETQYF	TGTGCCACCAGCAGAGATCGGGGAACCCAAGAGACCCAGTACTTC
TRBV5-1	TRBJ2-3	few	-	CASSLALTSTDTQYF	TGCGCCAGCAGCTTGGCACTAACTAGCACAGATACGCAGTATTTT
TRBV7-9	TRBJ1-5	-	-	CASSRQGSNQPQHF	TGTGCCAGCAGCCGCCAAGGGAGCAATCAGCCCCAGCATTTT
TRBV18	TRBJ1-1	-	-	CASSPLGETEAFF	TGTGCCAGCTCACCTCTAGGGGAGACTGAAGCTTTCTTT
TRBV30	TRBJ2-7	-	-	CAWIQSNTYEQYF	TGTGCCTGGATCCAGTCAAACACCTACGAGCAGTACTTC
TRBV25-1	TRBJ1-1	few	-	CASSEGWLGAFF	TGTGCCAGCAGTGAGGGCTGGTTAGGAGCTTTCTTT
TRBV6-5	TRBJ1-4	-	-	CASSRTTSLREKLFF	TGTGCCAGCAGTCGGACAACCTCCTTAAGGGAAAAACTGTTTTTT
TRBV9	TRBJ2-1	few	-	CASSVAGDPSYNEQFF	TGTGCCAGCAGCGTAGCGGGGGATCCGTCCTACAATGAGCAGTTCTTC
TRBV19	TRBJ1-5	-	-	CASSIGAAGSNQPQHF	TGTGCCAGTAGTATTGGGGCCGCGGGGAGCAATCAGCCCCAGCATTTT
TRBV7-6	TRBJ1-1	few	TRBD1	CASSPGGVWSAEAFF	TGTGCCAGCAGCCCAGGGGGGGTGTGGAGCGCTGAAGCTTTCTTT
TRBV19	TRBJ2-7	-	-	CATSPGQGTSEQYF	TGTGCCACATCTCCGGGGCAGGGGACGTCCGAGCAGTACTTC
TRBV2	TRBJ1-2	-	TRBD1	CASSLGTGNGYTF	TGTGCCAGCAGCCTTGGGACAGGGAATGGCTACACCTTC
TRBV6-5	TRBJ2-3	-	-	CASSYSQGTGTDTQYF	TGTGCCAGCAGTTACTCCCAGGGAACGGGTACAGATACGCAGTATTTT
TRBV7-9	TRBJ1-1	-	-	CASSLGQGGPEAFF	TGTGCCAGCAGCTTAGGGCAAGGGGGACCTGAAGCTTTCTTT
TRBV6-5	TRBJ2-7	-	-	CASSYSPELYEQYF	TGTGCCAGCAGTTACTCCCCAGAACTCTACGAGCAGTACTTC
TRBV10-3	TRBJ1-6	few	-	CAISEGFSPTPSSPLHF	TGTGCCATCAGTGAGGGTTTTTCCCCGACACCGAGCTCACCCCTCCACTTT
TRBV28	TRBJ2-5	-	-	CASRVDLGETQYF	TGTGCCAGCAGGGTGGACTTGGGGGAGACCCAGTACTTC
TRBV4-1	TRBJ2-7	-	-	CASSPQAGEQYF	TGCGCCAGCAGCCCCCAGGCAGGCGAGCAGTACTTC
TRBV5-1	TRBJ1-6	few	-	CASSLAGGPAGNSPLHF	TGCGCCAGCAGCTTGGCCGGGGGGCCCGCGGGGAATTCACCCCTCCACTTT
TRBV18	TRBJ1-1	-	-	CASSPPLGRDTEAFF	TGTGCCAGCTCACCACCTCTGGGGAGGGACACTGAAGCTTTCTTT
TRBV5-1	TRBJ2-7	few	-	CASSAPGGGSYEQYF	TGCGCCAGCAGCGCCCCAGGGGGAGGCTCCTACGAGCAGTACTTC
TRBV4-1	TRBJ1-4	-	-	CASSQAGQQTNEKLFF	TGCGCCAGCAGCCAAGCAGGACAGCAAACTAATGAAAAACTGTTTTTT
TRBV28	TRBJ2-3	few	-	CASSPAGSQVGTDTQYF	TGTGCCAGCAGTCCCGCAGGGAGCCAAGTGGGCACAGATACGCAGTATTTT
TRBV30	TRBJ1-1	-	-	CAWSPGLNTEAFF	TGTGCCTGGAGTCCAGGTCTGAACACTGAAGCTTTCTTT
TRBV30	TRBJ1-5	few	TRBD1	CAWETGVGNQPQHF	TGTGCCTGGGAGACAGGGGTCGGCAATCAGCCCCAGCATTTT
TRBV10-3	TRBJ2-3	few	-	CAINARQDTDTQYF	TGTGCCATCAACGCTCGACAGGACACAGATACGCAGTATTTT
TRBV5-6	TRBJ1-6	few	-	CATQGGGRLNSPLHF	TGTGCCACCCAAGGGGGAGGTCGGCTCAATTCACCCCTCCACTTT
TRBV28	TRBJ1-1	few	TRBD1	CASRGQGKNTEAFF	TGTGCCAGCCGGGGACAGGGCAAGAACACTGAAGCTTTCTTT
TRBV23-1	TRBJ2-7	few	TRBD1	CAKIRGMKDEQYF	TGCGCCAAAATCAGGGGGATGAAAGACGAGCAGTACTTC
TRBV14	TRBJ1-1	few	-	CASSSRGTSYTEAFF	TGTGCCAGCAGCTCTCGAGGGACATCGTACACTGAAGCTTTCTTT
TRBV5-4	TRBJ1-6	-	-	CASSSANSPLHF	TGTGCCAGCAGTTCAGCTAATTCACCCCTCCACTTT
TRBV7-6	TRBJ1-4	-	-	CASSYRTATNEKLFF	TGTGCCAGCAGCTATCGGACTGCAACTAATGAAAAACTGTTTTTT
TRBV5-1	TRBJ1-5	once	-	CASSVGEGSNQPQHF	TGCGCCAGCAGCGTGGGAGAAGGGAGCAATCAGCCCCAGCATTTT
TRBV6-1	TRBJ2-1	-	TRBD2	CASSETSGGAGEQFF	TGTGCCAGCAGTGAAACTAGCGGGGGGGCAGGGGAGCAGTTCTTC
TRBV19	TRBJ1-6	few	TRBD1	CASSSGQGRLGSPLHF	TGTGCCAGTAGTTCCGGACAGGGAAGGTTAGGTTCACCCCTCCACTTT
TRBV6-5	TRBJ2-1	-	-	CASSSPGVSSYNEQFF	TGTGCCAGCAGTTCCCCAGGGGTCAGCTCCTACAATGAGCAGTTCTTC
TRBV7-8	TRBJ2-3	-	-	CASTSRSTDTQYF	TGTGCCAGCACCTCGCGGTCCACAGATACGCAGTATTTT
TRBV30	TRBJ2-6	-	-	CAWSVVRSGANVLTF	TGTGCCTGGAGTGTAGTTCGCTCTGGGGCCAACGTCCTGACTTTC